These 17 T cell receptor beta chains were sequenced from one sample in a study of T-cell reconstitution after alpha-beta-depleted transplantation in children. Unique molecular identifiers were incorporated when the TCRbeta library was constructed. TCRdb re-analysed the PCR reads in MiXCR, keeping a single row per CDR3 protein. This table holds 550,000 to 600,000 distinct CDR3 sequences, 20% to 25% found once. Here the sequenced sample was PBMCs, mostly from graft donor cells, taken 360 days after TCRalphabeta/CD19-depleted stem cell transplant. The receptor source for this set is a boy under three years old who had a stem cell transplant for acute myeloid leukemia, so the T cells may come from the graft donor.

This clonotype appeared a few times. The CDR3 sequence: CASSLPRLALNNEQFF. The CDR3 bases are TGCGCCAGCAGCCTGCCTCGACTAGCCCTGAACAATGAGCAGTTCTTC. V usage is TRBV5-1 and J usage is TRBJ2-1, with 7 bases identical to TRBD2. Germline V gene data show CDR1 as SGHRS and CDR2 as YFSETQ. The trim removed 4 bases at V and 5 bases at J, leaving 12 bases unmatched. This CDR3 region has 16 residues. Full variable domain (rest looked up from reference TRBV5-1 and TRBJ2-1): KAGVTQTPRYLIKTRGQQVTLSCSPISGHRSVSWYQQTPGQGLQFLFEYFSETQRNKGNFPGRFSGRQFSNSRSEMNVSTLELGDSALYLCASSLPRLALNNEQFFGPGTRLTVL.

Remarks on this clonotype: A read error may be the cause here, since a much bigger clone is one base away. This sequence joins TRBV20-1 and TRBJ2-7; the D call may be TRBD1 or TRBD2 (6 bases each). V lost 3 bases to trimming and J lost 2 bases, with 14 bases between them. Germline CDR1 and CDR2: DFQATT and SNEGSKA (reference sequence). The CDR3 totals 14 residues. CDR3 coding DNA: TGCAGTGCTAGTGGGGGGCCAGCAACCTACGAGCAGTACGTC. The encoded protein is CSASGGPATYEQYV.

The rearrangement links TRBV4-3 to TRBJ1-1; D may be TRBD1 (5 bases). This CDR3 spans 15 amino acids. Trimming took 4 bases from V and 1 from J, leaving 13 bases between them. CDR1 is LGHNA and CDR2 is YSLEER in the germline V gene. The CDR3 DNA reads as TGCGCCAGCAGCCTCGCGGGGGTACCGAACACTGAAGCTTTCTTT. It specifies CASSLAGVPNTEAFF.

This clonotype was detected only a few times. The rearrangement links TRBV12-3 or TRBV12-4 to TRBJ1-2, with a possible D match to TRBD1 (6 bases). Trimming removed 5 bases from V and 5 bases from J, with 18 bases in between. This CDR3 has 15 residues. The CDR3, as DNA: TGTGCCAGCAGTCTCCATACAGGGAAGAAGTATGGCTACACCTTC. It is translated as CASSLHTGKKYGYTF.

This clonotype has at least ten counts. The chain has TRBV12-3 or TRBV12-4 and TRBJ2-7, with TRBD2 matching 10 bases. The CDR3 covers 15 residues. After removal of 6 bases from V and 2 bases from J, the junction contained 7 bases not matched to a gene. The CDR3 region is CASRLSGGPTYEQYF. DNA of the CDR3: TGTGCCAGCAGGCTTAGCGGGGGGCCTACCTACGAGCAGTACTTC.

This clonotype has ten or more counts. The rearrangement uses TRBV7-9 and TRBJ2-7; D is ambiguous. Per the germline V gene, CDR1 is SEHNR and CDR2 is FQNEAQ (reference sequence). Between the trimmed V and J ends, which lost 1 base and 1 base, there was a span of 8 bases. CDR3 size: 14 residues. This CDR3 reads CASSLVGSSYEQYV. CDR3 sequence (DNA): TGTGCCAGCAGCTTAGTTGGATCTTCCTACGAGCAGTACGTC.

The chain joins TRBV2 to TRBJ2-3; 9 positions match TRBD1. This CDR3 is 15 amino acids long. Germline assignment: CDR1 SNHLY and CDR2 FYNNEI. V gave up 7 bases and J gave up 5 bases; unmatched junction bases: 10. The CDR3 region has the DNA TGTGCCAGCACCGAGAATGGACAGGGGATAGATACGCAGTATTTT. It yields the protein CASTENGQGIDTQYF.

This clonotype was detected ten times or more. The V gene is TRBV20-1, the J gene TRBJ2-7; D not certain. Trimming stripped 5 bases from V and 2 bases from J, with 19 bases between. Germline CDR1 and CDR2: DFQATT and SNEGSKA (reference sequence). This CDR3 is 15 amino acids long. The CDR3 sequence is CSARVGATAAYEQYF. CDR3 DNA sequence: TGCAGTGCTCGAGTCGGCGCAACGGCGGCCTACGAGCAGTACTTC.

CDR3: CASSFPGTGYEQYV. CDR3 bases: TGTGCCAGCAGCTTCCCCGGGACAGGCTACGAGCAGTACGTC. The chain carries TRBV11-2 and TRBJ2-7; TRBD1 matches 8 bases. With V trimmed by 3 bases and J by 3 bases, 4 bases remained unmatched. Looked up from germline, CDR1 is SGHAT and CDR2 is FQNNGV. The CDR3 contains 14 residues.

The V gene is TRBV7-6, the J gene TRBJ2-1, with a weak D call TRBD1 (6 bases). V was trimmed by 1 base and J by 3 bases, leaving 16 bases between them. This CDR3 spans 17 amino acids. Germline CDR1 and CDR2: SGHVS and FNYEAQ. DNA for the CDR3: TGTGCCAGCAGCTTAGGGCCGACGGGACACAACTACAATGAGCAGTTCTTC. Amino acid sequence: CASSLGPTGHNYNEQFF.

This clonotype was seen many times. CDR3 sequence reads: CASSHRGNAEAFF. DNA of the CDR3: TGTGCCAGCAGTCACAGGGGTAACGCTGAAGCTTTCTTT. V usage is TRBV7-9 and J usage is TRBJ1-1; 7 bases line up with TRBD1. From germline, CDR1 is SEHNR and CDR2 FQNEAQ (reference sequence). The V and J ends lost 6 bases and 6 bases, in that order; junction bases with no gene match: 7. The CDR3 has 13 amino acids.

Points on this clonotype: Just one base apart from a much larger clone, this may be a read error. The chain employs TRBV6-5 and TRBJ1-5; the D is unclear. This CDR3 contains 13 residues. CDR1 MNHEY and CDR2 SVGAGI come from the germline V gene. CDR3 sequence reads: CAGSYGGRQPQHF. The CDR3, as DNA: TGTGCCGGCAGTTACGGAGGGAGGCAGCCCCAGCATTTT.

This clonotype has only a few counts. V usage is TRBV7-6 and J usage is TRBJ2-7; D call uncertain. Deletions cut 2 bases from V and 2 bases from J, with 13 bases between. Germline V CDR1 and CDR2: SGHVS, FNYEAQ. The CDR3 covers 15 residues. This chain's CDR3 is CASSLYEAATYEQYF. The CDR3 DNA reads as TGTGCCAGCAGCTTATATGAGGCAGCGACCTACGAGCAGTACTTC. Complete variable domain (other parts from reference TRBV7-6 and TRBJ2-7): GAGVSQSPRYKVTKRGQDVALRCDPISGHVSLYWYRQALGQGPEFLTYFNYEAQQDKSGLPNDRFSAERPEGSISTLTIQRTEQRDSAMYRCASSLYEAATYEQYFGPGTRLTVT.

This clonotype was seen only a few times. The rearrangement uses TRBV7-2 and TRBJ2-5, with 8 bases that match TRBD2. The junction had 7 bases not matched to a gene; V was cut back by 1 base and J by 6 bases. Germline CDR1 SGHTA, CDR2 FQGNSA. The CDR3 has 15 residues. In DNA form, the CDR3 reads TGTGCCAGCAGCTTAGAGCCGGGGGGGCGAAAGACCCAGTACTTC. It yields the protein CASSLEPGGRKTQYF. The entire variable domain, with the rest obtained from reference TRBV7-2 and TRBJ2-5, is as follows: GAGVSQSPSNKVTEKGKDVELRCDPISGHTALYWYRQSLGQGLEFLIYFQGNSAPDKSGLPSDRFSAERTGGSVSTLTIQRTQQEDSAVYLCASSLEPGGRKTQYFGPGTRLLVL.

The V gene is TRBV5-1, the J gene TRBJ2-1, with D tentatively TRBD1 (5 bases). The CDR3 sequence is 15 residues long. The germline V gene encodes CDR1 SGHRS and CDR2 YFSETQ. V was trimmed by 4 bases and J by 5 bases, leaving 16 bases between them. CDR3 sequence reads: CASSRRELGNNEQFF. The CDR3, as DNA: TGCGCCAGCAGCCGCAGGGAATTGGGCAACAATGAGCAGTTCTTC.

This clonotype was seen many times. V and J are TRBV24-1 and TRBJ2-3; either TRBD1 or TRBD2 may supply D (5 bases each). The CDR3 covers 12 residues. Trimming cost V 5 bases and J 5 bases, with 7 bases left between them. The germline V gene has CDR1 KGHDR and CDR2 SFDVKD. The CDR3 loop is CATSGDEDTQYF. CDR3 in DNA: TGTGCCACCAGTGGGGACGAAGATACGCAGTATTTT.

The genes are TRBV6-6 and TRBJ1-1; the D is unclear. This CDR3 comprises 13 residues. The ends were cut back, 6 bases at V and 6 bases at J, with 14 bases in the middle. CDR1 is MNHNY, CDR2 SVGAGI, per germline (reference sequence). The DNA of the CDR3 is TGTGCCAGCAGCCCTCGTGAGCACGCTGAAGCTTTCTTT. This encodes CASSPREHAEAFF.